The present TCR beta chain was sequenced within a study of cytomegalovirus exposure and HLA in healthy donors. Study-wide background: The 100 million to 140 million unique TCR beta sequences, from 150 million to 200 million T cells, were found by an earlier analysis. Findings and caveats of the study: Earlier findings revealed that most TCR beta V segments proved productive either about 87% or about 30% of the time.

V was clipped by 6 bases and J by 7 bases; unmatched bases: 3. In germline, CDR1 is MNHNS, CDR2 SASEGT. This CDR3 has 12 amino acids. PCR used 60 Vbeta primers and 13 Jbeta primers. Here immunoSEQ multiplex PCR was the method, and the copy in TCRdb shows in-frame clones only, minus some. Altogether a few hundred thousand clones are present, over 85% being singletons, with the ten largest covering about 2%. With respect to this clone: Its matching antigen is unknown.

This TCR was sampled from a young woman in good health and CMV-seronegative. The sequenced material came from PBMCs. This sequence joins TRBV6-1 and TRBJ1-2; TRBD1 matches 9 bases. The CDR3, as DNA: TGTGCCAGCAGGGCGGGACAGGGTGGCTACACCTTC. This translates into CASRAGQGGYTF.